This T cell receptor (beta chain) derives from a study of T-cell reconstitution after alpha-beta-depleted transplantation in children. This clonotype has more than one count but fewer than ten. CDR3 length: 11 amino acids. Per germline, CDR1 DFQATT and CDR2 SNEGSKA (reference sequence). V lost 2 bases to trimming and J lost 3 bases, with 5 bases between them. As it was prepared, the TCRbeta library received unique molecular identifiers. MiXCR was run by TCRdb on the PCR reads, yielding one entry per CDR3 protein. The sample has around 580,000 distinct CDR3 sequences, 25% to 30% seen once. This specimen was PBMCs, taken before TCRalphabeta/CD19-depleted stem cell transplant. The clonotype originates from a boy under two years old with Wiskott-Aldrich syndrome, due to receive a stem cell transplant. The gene calls are TRBV20-1 and TRBJ2-7; D is uncertain. CDR3: CSARLSYEQYF. CDR3 sequence (DNA): TGCAGTGCTAGACTTAGCTACGAGCAGTACTTC.